This T cell receptor (beta chain) was found in a study of blood T cell repertoires in COVID-19. Study overall: Sources were T cells, B-cell-depleted T cells, or PBMCs; the material itself was cDNA or gDNA.

Deletions cut 5 bases from V and 2 bases from J, with 12 bases between. Germline-derived CDR1 and CDR2 are MNHEY and SMNVEV (reference sequence). This CDR3 is built from 14 residues. As handled by the study authors: Amplification from reference gene primers served as the basis for estimated nucleated cell counts. Clones were read by immunoSEQ multiplex PCR, and TCRdb kept only the in-frame ones, dropping some. That table supplies the V and J calls and clone size; D and trimming were determined from the DNA. The sample includes about 260,000 clones, around 90% of them seen just once. The sample consisted of peripheral blood. This TCR came from a human donor in a cohort sampled during active COVID-19. The chain uses TRBV27 and TRBJ1-1, with D tentatively TRBD1 (6 bases). The CDR3 sequence: CASSVRGVNTEAFF. The CDR3, as DNA: TGTGCCAGCAGTGTCAGGGGTGTAAACACTGAAGCTTTCTTT.